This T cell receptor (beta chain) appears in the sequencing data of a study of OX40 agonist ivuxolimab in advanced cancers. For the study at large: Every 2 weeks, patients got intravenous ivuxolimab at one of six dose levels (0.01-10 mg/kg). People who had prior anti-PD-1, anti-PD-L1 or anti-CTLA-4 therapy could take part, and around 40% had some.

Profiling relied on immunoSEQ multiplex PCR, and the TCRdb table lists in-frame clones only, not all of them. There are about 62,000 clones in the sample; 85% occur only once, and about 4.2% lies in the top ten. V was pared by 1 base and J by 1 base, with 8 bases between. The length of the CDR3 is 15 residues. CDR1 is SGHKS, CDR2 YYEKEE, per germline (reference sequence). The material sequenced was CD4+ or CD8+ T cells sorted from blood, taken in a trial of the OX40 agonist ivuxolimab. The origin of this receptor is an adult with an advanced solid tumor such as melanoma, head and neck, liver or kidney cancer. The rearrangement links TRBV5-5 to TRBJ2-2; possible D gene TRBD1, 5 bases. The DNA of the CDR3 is TGTGCCAGCAGCTTGTTACAGGAGAACACCGGGGAGCTGTTTTTT. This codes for CASSLLQENTGELFF.